The present T cell receptor (beta chain) was sequenced within a study of graft-versus-host responses after intestinal transplantation. Study at large: Recipients were given multivisceral, liver-intestinal, or isolated intestinal transplants. Each patient got anti-thymocyte globulin induction, then tacrolimus and steroids for around three years. Study-level findings and limits: HvG clone declines early post-transplant were associated with peak circulating GvH levels. Among recipient marrow samples, GvH clones were found; some appeared first in ileum or blood.

This table comes from immunoSEQ multiplex PCR, and its TCRdb copy is limited to in-frame clones, with some not included. The sample carries 15,000 to 20,000 clones, 88% recorded once. V was cut by 4 bases and J by 8 bases, with 15 bases left in between. The germline gives CDR1 LNHDA, CDR2 SQIVND (reference sequence). CDR3 length equals 15 residues. With respect to this clone: Its specificity is not known.

This clonotype was sampled from a human patient who received an intestinal transplant, so some T cells may come from the graft donor. This chain joins TRBV19 and TRBJ1-6; D remains ambiguous. Sequences were derived from PBMCs, sampled approximately 110 days after intestinal transplant. The chain's CDR3 is CASSSSGLMDSPLHF. As DNA, the CDR3 is TGTGCCAGTAGTAGCAGTGGGCTTATGGATTCACCCCTCCACTTT.